The rows below give T cell receptor beta chains drawn from one sample of a study of beta chain features in type 1 diabetes. Profiling relied on immunoSEQ multiplex PCR, and the TCRdb table lists in-frame clones only, not all of them. This sample carries approximately 730,000 clones, around 15% of them seen once, and the ten largest clones take roughly 0.022%. The sample consisted of naive CD4+ T cells from blood. The receptors shown here come from a man aged 18 to 35 with type 1 diabetes. The CDR3 runs from the conserved cysteine through the conserved F or W. Fields, in order: D gene, V gene, clone size, J gene, CDR3 protein, CDR3 DNA. D genes are given only for firm matches. A clone size is listed for some rows: how often the clone was seen (once, few, many), or a class if it is expanded.

NA	TRBV5-6	few	TRBJ2-4	CASSLAPGQTPDIQYF	TGTGCCAGCAGCTTGGCCCCGGGACAAACCCCAGACATTCAGTACTTC
NA	TRBV27	NA	TRBJ1-4	CASSFLSAGEEKLFF	TGTGCCAGCAGTTTCCTCTCGGCAGGGGAGGAAAAACTGTTTTTT
TRBD2	TRBV25-1	NA	TRBJ2-1	CASSRLAGASYNEQFF	TGTGCCAGCAGCAGGTTAGCGGGGGCCTCCTACAATGAGCAGTTCTTC
TRBD2	TRBV25-1	NA	TRBJ2-5	CASSEWEGSPQETQYF	TGTGCCAGCAGTGAATGGGAGGGTTCCCCACAAGAGACCCAGTACTTC
NA	TRBV4-1	few	TRBJ1-5	CASSQVILVQPQHF	TGCGCCAGCAGCCAAGTAATCCTAGTACAGCCCCAGCATTTT
NA	TRBV21-1	NA	TRBJ2-5	CASSKSKIGAGQGPPETQYF	TGTGCCAGCAGCAAGTCTAAAATCGGTGCGGGACAGGGACCTCCCGAGACCCAGTACTTC
NA	TRBV4-2	few	TRBJ1-1	CASSQGAERWTEAFF	TGTGCCAGCAGCCAAGGGGCAGAGAGGTGGACTGAAGCTTTCTTT
NA	TRBV6-5	NA	TRBJ1-1	CASSYSGQMNTEAFF	TGTGCCAGCAGTTACTCCGGGCAGATGAACACTGAAGCTTTCTTT
NA	TRBV29-1	NA	TRBJ2-7	CSVESGYEQYF	TGCAGCGTTGAGAGTGGCTACGAGCAGTACTTC
TRBD1	TRBV30	few	TRBJ2-5	CAWSTGTGGTQYF	TGTGCCTGGAGTACCGGGACAGGGGGGACCCAGTACTTC